This TCR beta chain was sequenced for a study of tumor and adjacent non-tumor tissue in lung cancer. Overall study findings and caveats: Top 100 clones took a larger repertoire share in normal lung. Shorter survival was associated with higher TCR diversity in tumors.

As concerns this clonotype: Its antigen is currently unknown. At one of its ends the junction is not consistent with the germline gene, which may arise from a read error.

No cell sorting was done before RNA was extracted from the tissue. This non-tumor lung sample came from over 3 cm beyond the tumor edge. TCRbeta libraries were built with three rounds of nested PCR, modified from ARM-PCR. TCRdb itself ran the multiplex PCR reads through MiXCR, one entry per CDR3 protein. The table shows 85,000 or so distinct CDR3 sequences, with 76% occurring only once. Looked up from germline, CDR1 is SGDLS and CDR2 is YYNGEE. The CDR3 extends over 12 amino acids. The chain links TRBV9 to TRBJ2-3; maybe TRBD1 (5 bases). Material for sequencing was distant non-tumor lung tissue. The source of this sequence is a woman aged 45-60 years with non-small cell lung cancer. DNA for the CDR3: TGTGCCAGCAGCGGAAAAACAGGTACGCAGTATTTT. It specifies CASSGKTGTQYF.